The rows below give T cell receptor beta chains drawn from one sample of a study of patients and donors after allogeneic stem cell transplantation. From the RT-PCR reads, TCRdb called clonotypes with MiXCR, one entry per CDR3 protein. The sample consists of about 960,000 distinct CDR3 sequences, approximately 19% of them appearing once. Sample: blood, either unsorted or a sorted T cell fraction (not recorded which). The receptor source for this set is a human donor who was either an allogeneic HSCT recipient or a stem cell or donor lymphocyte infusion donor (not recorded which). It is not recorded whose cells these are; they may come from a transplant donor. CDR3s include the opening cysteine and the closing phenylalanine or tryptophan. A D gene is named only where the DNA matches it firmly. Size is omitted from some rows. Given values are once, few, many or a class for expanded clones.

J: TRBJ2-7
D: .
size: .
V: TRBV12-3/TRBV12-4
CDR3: CASSRSDSRYGTQYF
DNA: TGTGCCAGCAGTAGATCGGACTCCCGGTATGGGACGCAGTACTTC

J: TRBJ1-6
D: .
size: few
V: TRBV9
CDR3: CASSLSYGNSPLHF
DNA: TGTGCCAGCAGCCTCTCTTACGGGAATTCACCCCTCCACTTT

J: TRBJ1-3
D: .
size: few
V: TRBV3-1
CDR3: CASSPHYSGNTIYF
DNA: TGTGCCAGCAGCCCGCATTACTCTGGAAACACCATATATTTT

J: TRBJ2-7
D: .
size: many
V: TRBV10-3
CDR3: CAIKLQGFSYEQYF
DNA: TGTGCCATCAAGTTACAGGGATTCTCCTACGAGCAGTACTTC

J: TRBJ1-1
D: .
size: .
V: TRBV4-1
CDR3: CASSQSPGDTEAFF
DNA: TGCGCCAGCAGCCAATCCCCAGGGGACACTGAAGCTTTCTTT

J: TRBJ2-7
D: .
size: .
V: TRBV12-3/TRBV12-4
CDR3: CASSLRASSSYEQYF
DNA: TGTGCCAGCAGTTTGCGCGCCAGTTCCTCCTACGAGCAGTACTTC

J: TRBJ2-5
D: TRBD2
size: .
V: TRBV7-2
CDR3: CASRTGGPGQETQYF
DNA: TGTGCCAGCAGGACGGGGGGGCCGGGCCAAGAGACCCAGTACTTC

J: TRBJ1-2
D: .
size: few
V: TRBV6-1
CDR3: CASRKDGLNYGYTF
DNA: TGTGCCAGCAGGAAGGACGGGCTAAACTATGGCTACACCTTC

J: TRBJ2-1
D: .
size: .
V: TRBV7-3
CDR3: CASSPMLNNPYNEQFF
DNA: TGTGCCAGCAGCCCGATGCTAAATAACCCCTACAATGAGCAGTTCTTC

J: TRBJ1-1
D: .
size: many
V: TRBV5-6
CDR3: CASSRRGTALNTEAFF
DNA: TGTGCCAGCAGCCGACGGGGGACGGCCTTGAACACTGAAGCTTTCTTT

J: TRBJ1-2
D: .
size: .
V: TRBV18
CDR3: CASSPPGGPGYTF
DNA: TGTGCCAGCTCACCGCCGGGGGGTCCTGGCTACACCTTC

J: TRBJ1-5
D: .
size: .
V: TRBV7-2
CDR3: CASSLVPEGSNQPQHF
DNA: TGTGCCAGCAGCTTAGTACCCGAGGGTAGCAATCAGCCCCAGCATTTT

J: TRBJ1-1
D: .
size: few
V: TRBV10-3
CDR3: CAISERADTEAFF
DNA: TGTGCCATCAGTGAAAGGGCGGACACTGAAGCTTTCTTT

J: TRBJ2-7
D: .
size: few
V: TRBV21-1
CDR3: CASSKVVVVPNHEQYF
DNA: TGTGCCAGCAGCAAAGTTGTTGTGGTCCCCAATCACGAGCAGTACTTC

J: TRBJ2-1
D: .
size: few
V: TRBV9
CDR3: CASSPSHPGRSYNEQFF
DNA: TGTGCCAGCAGCCCATCACATCCGGGACGGTCCTACAATGAGCAGTTCTTC

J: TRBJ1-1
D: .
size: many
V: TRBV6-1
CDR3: CASTSLKTFF
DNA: TGTGCCAGCACCTCCCTCAAAACTTTCTTT

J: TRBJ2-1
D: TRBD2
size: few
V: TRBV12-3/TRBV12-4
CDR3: CASSRPSGGDNEQFF
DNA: TGTGCCAGCAGTCGACCTAGCGGGGGGGACAATGAGCAGTTCTTC

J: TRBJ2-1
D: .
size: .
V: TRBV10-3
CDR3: CAISEPGGGGSYNEQFF
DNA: TGTGCCATCAGTGAGCCAGGGGGGGGAGGCTCCTACAATGAGCAGTTCTTC

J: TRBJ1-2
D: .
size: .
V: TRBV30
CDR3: CAWSVAGGGFYTF
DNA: TGTGCCTGGAGTGTAGCGGGGGGTGGGTTCTACACCTTC

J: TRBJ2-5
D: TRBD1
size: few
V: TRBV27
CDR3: CASSPRDRYQETQYF
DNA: TGTGCCAGCAGTCCCCGGGACAGGTACCAAGAGACCCAGTACTTC

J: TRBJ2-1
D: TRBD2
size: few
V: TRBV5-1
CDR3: CASQKATSGSYNEQFF
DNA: TGCGCCAGCCAAAAAGCGACTAGCGGCAGCTACAATGAGCAGTTCTTC

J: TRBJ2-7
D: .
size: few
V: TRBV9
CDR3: CASSVDPVVVEQYF
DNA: TGTGCCAGCAGCGTAGACCCGGTTGTGGTCGAGCAGTACTTC

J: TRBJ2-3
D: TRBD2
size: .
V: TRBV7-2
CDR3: CASSLALAGPNTQYF
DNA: TGTGCCAGCAGCTTAGCTCTAGCGGGGCCAAATACGCAGTATTTT

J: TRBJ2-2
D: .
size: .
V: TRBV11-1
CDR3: CASGLAQGNTGELFF
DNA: TGTGCCAGCGGCTTAGCTCAGGGGAACACCGGGGAGCTGTTTTTT

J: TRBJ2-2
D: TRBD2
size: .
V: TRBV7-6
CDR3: CASSYRVTGTSSLGELFF
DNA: TGTGCCAGCAGCTATCGAGTAACCGGGACTAGCTCTCTCGGGGAGCTGTTTTTT

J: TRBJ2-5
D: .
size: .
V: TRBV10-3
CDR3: CAISETEAGTQYF
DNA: TGTGCCATCAGTGAGACTGAGGCTGGGACCCAGTACTTC

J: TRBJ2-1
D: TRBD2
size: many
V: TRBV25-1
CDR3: CASSVGTSYNEQFF
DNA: TGTGCCAGCAGTGTGGGGACTAGCTACAATGAGCAGTTCTTC

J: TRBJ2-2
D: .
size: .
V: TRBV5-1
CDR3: CASSFHASANTGELFF
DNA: TGCGCCAGCAGCTTTCACGCTAGCGCGAACACCGGGGAGCTGTTTTTT

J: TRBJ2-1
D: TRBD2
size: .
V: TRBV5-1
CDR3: CASSLSYRAGGRFNEQFF
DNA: TGCGCCAGCAGCTTGAGTTACCGAGCGGGAGGCCGGTTCAATGAGCAGTTCTTC

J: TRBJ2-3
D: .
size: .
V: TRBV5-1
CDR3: CASSLGSRMLDTQYF
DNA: TGCGCCAGCAGCTTGGGGTCTAGGATGTTAGATACGCAGTATTTT

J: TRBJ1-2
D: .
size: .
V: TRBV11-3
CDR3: CASSPGQRRYGYTF
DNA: TGTGCCAGCAGCCCAGGACAGCGCCGCTATGGCTACACCTTC

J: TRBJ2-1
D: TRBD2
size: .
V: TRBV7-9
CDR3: CASSLAAGGPKNEQFF
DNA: TGTGCCAGCAGCTTAGCCGCGGGGGGGCCGAAGAATGAGCAGTTCTTC

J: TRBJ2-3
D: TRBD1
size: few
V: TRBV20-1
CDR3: CSARRSIRQGEDTQYF
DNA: TGCAGTGCTAGAAGATCAATTCGACAGGGAGAAGATACGCAGTATTTT

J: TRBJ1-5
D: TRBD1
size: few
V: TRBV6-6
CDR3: CASSYRQGPQHF
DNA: TGTGCCAGCAGTTACAGACAGGGCCCTCAGCATTTT

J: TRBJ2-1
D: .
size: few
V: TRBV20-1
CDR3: CSARGRDPYNEQFF
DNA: TGCAGTGCTAGGGGGCGGGACCCCTACAATGAGCAGTTCTTC

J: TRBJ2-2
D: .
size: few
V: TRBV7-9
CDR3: CASSLDADGNTGELFF
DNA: TGTGCCAGCAGCTTAGATGCAGACGGAAACACCGGGGAGCTGTTTTTT

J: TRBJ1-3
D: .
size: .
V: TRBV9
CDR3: CASSVAAGISSGNTIYF
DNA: TGTGCCAGCAGCGTAGCTGCAGGGATAAGCTCTGGAAACACCATATATTTT

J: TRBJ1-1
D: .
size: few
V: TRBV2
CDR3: CANWSGQRKMNTEAFF
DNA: TGTGCCAATTGGTCTGGACAACGCAAGATGAACACTGAAGCTTTCTTT

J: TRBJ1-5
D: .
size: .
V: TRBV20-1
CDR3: CSARRPDSLGEPQHF
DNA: TGCAGTGCCCGCCGTCCGGACAGCCTAGGGGAGCCCCAGCATTTT

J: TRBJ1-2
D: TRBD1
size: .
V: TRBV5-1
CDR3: CASSFQGANGYTF
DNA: TGCGCCAGCAGCTTCCAGGGGGCGAATGGCTACACCTTC

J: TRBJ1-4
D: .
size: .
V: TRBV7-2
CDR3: CASSPTAARVEKLFF
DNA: TGTGCCAGCAGCCCGACGGCAGCACGGGTTGAAAAACTGTTTTTT

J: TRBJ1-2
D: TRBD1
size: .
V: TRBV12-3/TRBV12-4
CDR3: CATTEGAFYGYTF
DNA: TGTGCCACCACCGAGGGGGCGTTTTATGGCTACACCTTC

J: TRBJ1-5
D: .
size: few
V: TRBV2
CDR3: CASTEVQTNQPQHF
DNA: TGTGCCAGCACCGAGGTCCAGACTAATCAGCCCCAGCATTTT

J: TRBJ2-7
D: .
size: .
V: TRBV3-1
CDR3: CASSPTGLALSEQYF
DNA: TGTGCCAGCAGCCCAACGGGGCTTGCCCTTTCAGAGCAGTACTTC

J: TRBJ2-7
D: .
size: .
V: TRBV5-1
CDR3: CASSPLEGAFYEQYF
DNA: TGCGCCAGCAGCCCCTTGGAGGGAGCCTTCTACGAGCAGTACTTC

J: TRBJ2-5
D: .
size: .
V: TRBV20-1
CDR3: CSAESETQYF
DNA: TGCAGTGCTGAATCAGAGACCCAGTACTTC

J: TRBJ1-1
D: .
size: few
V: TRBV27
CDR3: CASSFLGLTEAFF
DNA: TGTGCCAGCAGTTTCCTGGGCCTGACTGAAGCTTTCTTT

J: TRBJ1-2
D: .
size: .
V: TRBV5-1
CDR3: CASSTGHPNYGYTF
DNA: TGCGCCAGCAGCACGGGACATCCTAACTATGGCTACACCTTC

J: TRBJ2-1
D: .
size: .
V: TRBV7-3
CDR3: CASSLMGAGEIEQFF
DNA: TGTGCCAGCAGCTTAATGGGGGCGGGAGAAATTGAGCAGTTCTTC

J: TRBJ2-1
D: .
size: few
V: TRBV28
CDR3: CASSTDRDDQFF
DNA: TGTGCCAGCAGTACCGACCGGGACGACCAGTTCTTC

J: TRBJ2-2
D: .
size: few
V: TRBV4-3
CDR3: CASATGTHTNTGELFF
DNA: TGCGCCAGCGCAACAGGGACCCATACGAACACCGGGGAGCTGTTTTTT

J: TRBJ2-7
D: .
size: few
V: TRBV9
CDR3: CASSVAGAGSYEQYF
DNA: TGTGCCAGCAGCGTAGCAGGGGCGGGGAGCTACGAGCAGTACTTC

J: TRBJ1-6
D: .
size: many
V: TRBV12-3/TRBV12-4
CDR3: CASSRHQAPPLHF
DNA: TGTGCCAGCAGCCGGCACCAGGCCCCACCCCTCCACTTT

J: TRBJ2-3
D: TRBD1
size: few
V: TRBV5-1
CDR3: CASSSGQGLPDTQYF
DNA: TGCGCCAGCAGTTCCGGACAGGGACTCCCGGATACGCAGTATTTT

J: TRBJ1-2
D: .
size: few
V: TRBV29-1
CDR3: CSVETGANYGYTF
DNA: TGCAGCGTTGAAACAGGTGCTAACTATGGCTACACCTTC